This T cell receptor beta chain emerged from a study of cytomegalovirus exposure and HLA in healthy donors. Study-wide results and limits: More clonal expansion characterized HLA-associated TCR beta chains than equally common others in a later analysis. A later look showed TCR association rates differing by HLA locus, highest for DRB1 and lowest for HLA-C. Most TCR sequences were seen very rarely across donors, but some public TCRs occurred in many.

Healthy individuals who donated bone marrow served as the donors. In regard to this clone: What it binds is unknown.

PCR primers comprised 60 Vbeta and 13 Jbeta primers. Some clones are missing from TCRdb's copy, which holds only in-frame ones; the method was immunoSEQ multiplex PCR. The sample carries over 150,000 clones, about four fifths recorded once. Input material: PBMCs. This receptor was identified in a male donor in good health and CMV-seropositive.

DNA of the CDR3: TGTGCCAGCAGTGAAGGAGGGGTCGAGCAGTACTTC. Protein product: CASSEGGVEQYF. This chain connects TRBV6-5 to TRBJ2-7; D is perhaps TRBD2 (6 bases). The CDR3 loop spans 12 amino acids. Trimming took 5 bases from V and 6 from J, leaving 11 bases between them. CDR1 and CDR2 from the germline V gene are MNHEY and SVGAGI.